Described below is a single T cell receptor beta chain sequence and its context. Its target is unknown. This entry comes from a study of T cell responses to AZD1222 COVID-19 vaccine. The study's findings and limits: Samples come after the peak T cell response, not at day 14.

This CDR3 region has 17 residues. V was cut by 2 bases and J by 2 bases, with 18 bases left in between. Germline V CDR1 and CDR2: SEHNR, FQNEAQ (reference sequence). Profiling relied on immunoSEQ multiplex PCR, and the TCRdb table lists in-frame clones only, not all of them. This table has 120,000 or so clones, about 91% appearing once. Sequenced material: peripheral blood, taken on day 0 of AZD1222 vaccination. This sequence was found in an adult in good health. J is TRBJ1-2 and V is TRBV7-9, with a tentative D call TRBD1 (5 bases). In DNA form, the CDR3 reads TGTGCCAGCAGCTTACCGGGACGCCGTGGCCCAAACTATGGCTACACCTTC. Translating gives CASSLPGRRGPNYGYTF.